One and the same sample provided the 4 T cell receptor beta chains below, sequenced in a study of blood T cell repertoires in COVID-19. Sequenced by immunoSEQ multiplex PCR; TCRdb stores in-frame clones only, minus some. The data show about 76,000 clones, around 86% seen once. Material for sequencing was peripheral blood. The receptors here all came from a human donor in a cohort sampled during active COVID-19.

The gene calls are TRBV18 and TRBJ2-7; no reliable D call. Germline CDR1 and CDR2: KGHSH and LQKENI. The germline V and J ends were trimmed by 3 bases and 3 bases, with 12 bases remaining between them. The CDR3 consists of 14 residues. In DNA, the CDR3 is TGTGCCAGCTCACCTATTCGGGTCCTCTACGAGCAGTACTTC. As protein: CASSPIRVLYEQYF.

This clone turned up a few times. Here the CDR3 reads CASRRQRDTYEQYF. The CDR3 DNA sequence: TGTGCCAGCAGGCGCCAGCGGGACACCTACGAGCAGTACTTC. The V call is TRBV2, the J call TRBJ2-7; weak D call: TRBD2 (7 bases). V shed 6 bases and J shed 2 bases, with 14 bases lying between them. The length of the CDR3 is 14 residues. Germline CDR1 reads SNHLY; CDR2 reads FYNNEI. Complete variable domain (other parts from reference TRBV2 and TRBJ2-7): EPEVTQTPSHQVTQMGQEVILRCVPISNHLYFYWYRQILGQKVEFLVSFYNNEISEKSEIFDDQFSVERPDGSNFTLKIRSTKLEDSAMYFCASRRQRDTYEQYFGPGTRLTVT.

This clone showed up just a few times. This chain uses TRBV4-1 with TRBJ2-2; maybe TRBD1 (5 bases). The length of the CDR3 is 16 residues. Between the trimmed V and J ends, which lost 0 bases and 4 bases, there was a span of 12 bases. Per germline, CDR1 MGHRA and CDR2 YSYEKL. CDR3 DNA: TGCGCCAGCAGCCAAGAGGCCGGGCAGGGCACCGGGGAGCTGTTTTTT. Its translation: CASSQEAGQGTGELFF.

The genes are TRBV5-1 and TRBJ1-1; D ambiguous. CDR1 is SGHRS and CDR2 is YFSETQ in the germline V gene. CDR3 length: 13 residues. The V end lost 2 bases, the J end lost 2 bases, and 7 bases lay between the germline ends. The CDR3: CASSFMSNTEAFF. The CDR3 DNA follows: TGCGCCAGCAGCTTTATGAGTAACACTGAAGCTTTCTTT.